These 11 T cell receptor beta chains share one sample of origin, sequenced in a study of blood T cell repertoires in COVID-19. Sequenced by immunoSEQ multiplex PCR; TCRdb stores in-frame clones only, minus some. The sample lists about 200,000 clones, roughly 85% seen once, with over 2% in the top ten. The sequenced sample was peripheral blood. The receptors were sampled from a woman in her 70s with COVID-19, enrolled during active disease.

The chain is built from TRBV4-1 and TRBJ1-1; D remains unclear. The CDR3 length is 16 residues. Germline CDR1 reads MGHRA; CDR2 reads YSYEKL. The V end was cut by 0 bases, the J end by 0 bases, with 11 bases between. CDR3 bases: TGCGCCAGCAGCCAAGATGATAGAAACCTGAACACTGAAGCTTTCTTT. This gives the protein CASSQDDRNLNTEAFF.

CDR3 sequence reads: CASSLTGVGGYTF. CDR3 coding DNA: TGTGCCAGCAGCTTAACAGGGGTCGGCGGCTACACCTTC. The gene calls are TRBV11-2 and TRBJ1-2; the match to TRBD1 covers 7 bases. V lost 2 bases to trimming and J lost 8 bases; unmatched junction nucleotides: 5. This CDR3 has 13 amino acids. Germline loops: CDR1 SGHAT, CDR2 FQNNGV. The full variable domain, completed using reference TRBV11-2 and TRBJ1-2, is EAGVAQSPRYKIIEKRQSVAFWCNPISGHATLYWYQQILGQGPKLLIQFQNNGVVDDSQLPKDRFSAERLKGVDSTLKIQPAKLEDSAVYLCASSLTGVGGYTFGSGTRLTVV.

V and J are TRBV5-4 and TRBJ1-2; D is ambiguous. Trimming took off 6 bases at V and 8 bases at J, with 14 bases between the two ends. The CDR3 runs 12 residues. Germline V gene data show CDR1 as SGHNT and CDR2 as YYREEE (reference sequence). CDR3 coding DNA: TGTGCCAGCACTACTGGTGCCCTGGGCTACACCTTC. Translated: CASTTGALGYTF.

This clone occurred once. The chain uses TRBV19 and TRBJ2-1; 7 positions match TRBD2. Losses at the gene ends were 3 bases for V and 7 bases for J; bases not matched to a gene: 9. CDR3 length: 15 amino acids. Germline loops: CDR1 LNHDA, CDR2 SQIVND (reference sequence). Written as DNA, the CDR3 is TGTGCCAGTAGTATTCCCAGGGAGGGCTCAAATGAGCAGTTCTTC. Amino acids: CASSIPREGSNEQFF.

This clone was detected only once. This chain connects TRBV5-5 to TRBJ1-1, with 7 bases matching TRBD1. The CDR3 totals 19 residues. Trimming at V came to 2 bases and at J to 0 bases, leaving 16 bases not matched to a gene. The germline V gene encodes CDR1 SGHKS and CDR2 YYEKEE (reference sequence). The DNA for the CDR3 is TGTGCCAGCAGCTTTTCACTGACAGGGCCTATTAATATGAACACTGAAGCTTTCTTT. Translating gives CASSFSLTGPINMNTEAFF.

The chain carries TRBV7-9 and TRBJ1-2, with TRBD1 matching over 7 bases. The V and J ends lost 0 bases and 6 bases, in that order; junction bases with no gene match: 4. The CDR3 sequence is 14 residues long. Germline values: CDR1 SEHNR, CDR2 FQNEAQ (reference sequence). Here the CDR3 DNA reads TGTGCCAGCAGCTTAGCCGACAGGGTGGATGGCTACACCTTC. Protein sequence: CASSLADRVDGYTF.

The chain links TRBV6-4 to TRBJ2-3, with 7 positions matching TRBD2. CDR1 and CDR2 from the germline V gene are MRHNA and SNTAGT. The CDR3 has 16 amino acids. V was clipped by 0 bases and J by 4 bases; unmatched bases: 7. CDR3 DNA sequence: TGTGCCAGCAGTGACTCGGTGGGGAGCGGGGCAGATACGCAGTATTTT. Protein sequence: CASSDSVGSGADTQYF.

The chain links TRBV5-6 to TRBJ2-7; D is unclear. CDR1 is SGHDT, CDR2 YYEEEE, per germline. The CDR3 loop spans 15 amino acids. V lost 5 bases and J 7 bases, leaving 22 bases between the germline ends. The CDR3 protein is CASSNGRSAGVEQYF. Written as DNA, the CDR3 is TGTGCCAGCAGTAACGGTAGGAGCGCTGGTGTGGAGCAGTACTTC.

J is TRBJ2-3 and V is TRBV12-3 or TRBV12-4; 7 positions match TRBD1. Trimming at V came to 6 bases and at J to 5 bases, leaving 5 bases not matched to a gene. This CDR3 is built from 13 residues. The CDR3 spells CASRPTGVDTQYF. DNA of the CDR3: TGTGCCAGCAGGCCTACAGGGGTAGATACGCAGTATTTT.

This clone has only one observation. The chain is built from TRBV27 and TRBJ2-2; possibly TRBD1 for D (6 bases). The germline gives CDR1 MNHEY, CDR2 SMNVEV (reference sequence). V was trimmed by 5 bases and J by 1 base, leaving 17 bases between them. This CDR3 comprises 17 residues. CDR3 DNA: TGTGCCAGCAGTCTACAGGGAAGTCGGGGGAACACCGGGGAGCTGTTTTTT. Translation gives CASSLQGSRGNTGELFF.

This chain uses TRBV9 with TRBJ1-4; no definite D call. Trimming stripped 2 bases from V and 6 bases from J, with 29 bases between. Per germline, CDR1 SGDLS and CDR2 YYNGEE. The CDR3 has 20 amino acids. The CDR3 nucleotides are TGTGCCAGCAGCGTTGAGGGTCTAACCTCCCGTAGACCTCAAGATGAAAAACTGTTTTTT. It specifies CASSVEGLTSRRPQDEKLFF.